This T cell receptor (beta chain) was identified during a study of beta chain features in type 1 diabetes. Study information: All of the samples together had 107,917,701 sorted cells examined.

CDR1 and CDR2 (germline): LNHNV, YYDKDF (reference sequence). Trimming stripped 8 bases from V and 5 bases from J, with 19 bases between. This CDR3 region has 15 residues. Overall study results and limits: Over-representation of high TCR-expressing cells was a possible consequence of cDNA sequencing. PCR might preferentially amplify shorter templates, equally in patients and controls. Moderate yet significant TCRB CDR3 shortening was seen in Type 1 diabetes patients in all four CD4+ subsets.

Donors contributed one heparinised blood draw apiece, averaging about 110 mL. This clone was counted only a few times. Its antigen is unidentified. Sequenced material consisted of expressed TCRB transcripts (all of the isolated RNA was reverse transcribed). Some clones are missing from TCRdb's copy, which holds only in-frame ones; the method was immunoSEQ multiplex PCR. The sample has 680,000 or so clones, 13% seen once. Sequenced material: naive CD4+ T cells from blood. This receptor was taken from a man between 18 and 29 years old with type 1 diabetes. This sequence joins TRBV15 and TRBJ2-1; the D gene is possibly TRBD1 (5 bases). The CDR3 is CATRLPGPSNNEQFF. The CDR3 DNA is TGTGCCACCCGGCTGCCAGGGCCTTCGAACAATGAGCAGTTCTTC.